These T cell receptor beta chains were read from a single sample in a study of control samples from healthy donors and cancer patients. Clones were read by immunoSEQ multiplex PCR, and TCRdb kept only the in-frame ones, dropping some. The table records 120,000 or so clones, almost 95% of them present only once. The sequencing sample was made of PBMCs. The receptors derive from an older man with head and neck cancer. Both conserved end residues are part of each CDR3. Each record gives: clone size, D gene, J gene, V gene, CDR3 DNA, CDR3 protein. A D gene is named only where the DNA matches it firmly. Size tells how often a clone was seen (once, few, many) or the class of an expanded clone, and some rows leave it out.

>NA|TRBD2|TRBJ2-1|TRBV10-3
TGTGCCATCACCTCGACTAGCGGGAGATTCAATGAGCAGTTCTTC
CAITSTSGRFNEQFF
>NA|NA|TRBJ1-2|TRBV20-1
TGCACCTTAGGGGGAAGCGATGGCTACACCTTC
CTLGGSDGYTF
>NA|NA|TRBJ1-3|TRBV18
TGTGCCAGCTCACCCGGCGGTACGCGGGGAAACACCATATATTTT
CASSPGGTRGNTIYF
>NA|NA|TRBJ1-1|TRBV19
TGTGCCAGTAGTCTACAGGACAGTGCAACTGAAGCTTTCTTT
CASSLQDSATEAFF
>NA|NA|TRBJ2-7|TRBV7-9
TGTGCCAGCAGCTTCCCTGGGCCCTACTACGAGCAGTACTTC
CASSFPGPYYEQYF
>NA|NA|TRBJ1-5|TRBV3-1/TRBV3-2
TGTGCCAGCAGCCAAGATCGGCATCAGCCCCAGCATTTT
CASSQDRHQPQHF
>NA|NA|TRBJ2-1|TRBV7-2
TGTGCCAGCAGCTTAGTTGCGGGGGCCCAAAATGAGCAGTTCTTC
CASSLVAGAQNEQFF
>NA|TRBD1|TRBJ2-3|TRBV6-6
TGTGCCAGCAGTTACCCGGACAGGGGGCGCACAGATACGCAGTATTTT
CASSYPDRGRTDTQYF
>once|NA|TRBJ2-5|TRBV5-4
TGTGCCAGCAGCCGCGGGACTTCTTTCTCTAGTAAGACCCAGTACTTC
CASSRGTSFSSKTQYF
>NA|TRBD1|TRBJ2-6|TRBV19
TGTGCCAGTAGTATAGATTGGGGGACAGGGAGCTCTGGGGCCAACGTCCTGACTTTC
CASSIDWGTGSSGANVLTF
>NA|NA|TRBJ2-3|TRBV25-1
TGTGCCAGCGCGCGAGATACGCAGTATTTT
CASARDTQYF
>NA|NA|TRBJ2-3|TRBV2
TGTGCCAGCACTGAGGCAGATACGCAGTATTTT
CASTEADTQYF
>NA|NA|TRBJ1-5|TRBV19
TGTGCCAGTAGTCAGCAGGGAGGGTATGGTCAGCCCCAGCATTTT
CASSQQGGYGQPQHF
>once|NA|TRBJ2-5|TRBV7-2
TGTGCCAGCAGCTTAGGCTCCTCCTATCCCCGGGAGACCCAGTACTTC
CASSLGSSYPRETQYF
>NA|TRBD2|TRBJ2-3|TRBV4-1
TGCGCCAGCAGCCCGAGGGCTAGCGGGAGGGCTTCTAGCACAGATACGCAGTATTTT
CASSPRASGRASSTDTQYF
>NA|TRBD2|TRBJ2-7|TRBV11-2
TGTGCCAGCAGCCCTAATACCGGGACTAGCGACGAGCAGTACTTC
CASSPNTGTSDEQYF
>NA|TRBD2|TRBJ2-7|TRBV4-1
TGCGCCAGCAGCCAAGATCTCGCCAGCGGGGAGTACGAGCAGTACTTC
CASSQDLASGEYEQYF
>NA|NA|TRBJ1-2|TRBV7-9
TGTGCCAGCAGCTACGACAGCTATGGCTACACCTTC
CASSYDSYGYTF
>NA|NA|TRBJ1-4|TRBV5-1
TGCGCCAGCAGGTTACAGGGAACTAATGAAAAACTGTTTTTT
CASRLQGTNEKLFF
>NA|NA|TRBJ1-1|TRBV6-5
TGTGCCAGCAGTTTCAGGGGTACGACTGAAGCTTTCTTT
CASSFRGTTEAFF
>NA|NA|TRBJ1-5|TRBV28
TGTGCCAGCACCTTGGGGAGCAATCGGCCCCAGCATTTT
CASTLGSNRPQHF
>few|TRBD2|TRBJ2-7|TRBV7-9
TGTGCCAGCAGCTTCGGGGGGTCCACCTACGAGCAGTACTTC
CASSFGGSTYEQYF
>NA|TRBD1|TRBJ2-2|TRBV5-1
TGCGCCAGCAGCTCGGCGGGGACAGGAGTTTGGGGGCCCCTGACCGTGGACACCGGGGAGCTGTTTTTT
CASSSAGTGVWGPLTVDTGELFF
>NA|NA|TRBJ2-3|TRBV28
TGTGCCAGCAGTTTAACGCGGGGAGGCACAGATACGCAGTATTTT
CASSLTRGGTDTQYF
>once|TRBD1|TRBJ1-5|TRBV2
TGTGCCAGCAGTGTAACATCCGGGACAGGCGGGAATCAGCCCCAGCATTTT
CASSVTSGTGGNQPQHF
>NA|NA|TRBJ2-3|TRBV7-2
TGTGCCAGCAGCTTCACGGCGACCACAGATACGCAGTATTTT
CASSFTATTDTQYF
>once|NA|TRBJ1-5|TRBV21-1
TGTGCCAGCAGCAAAACAGGGGCATGGAATCAGCCCCAGCATTTT
CASSKTGAWNQPQHF
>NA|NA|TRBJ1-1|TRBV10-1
TGCGCCAGCAGTGACAGTTGGGGCACTGAAGCTTTCTTT
CASSDSWGTEAFF
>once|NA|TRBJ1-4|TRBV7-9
TGTGCCAGCAGCTTAGGGACCGGAGCAACTAATGAAAAACTGTTTTTT
CASSLGTGATNEKLFF
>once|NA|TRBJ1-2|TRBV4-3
TGCGCCAGCAGCCAAGATCGTCGTGCTTATGGCTACACCTTC
CASSQDRRAYGYTF